Each of the 26 T cell receptor beta chains below was sequenced from the same sample in a study of T cells after yellow fever vaccination. TCRdb called the 5' RACE reads again in MiXCR, with one record for every CDR3 protein. The data contain 310,000 or so distinct CDR3 sequences, roughly 7% of them singletons. The sample consisted of PBMCs, taken roughly 46 days after the first yellow fever vaccination. These receptors all stem from a man between 18 and 29 years old who received the YFV17D yellow fever vaccine.

V usage is TRBV6-5 and J usage is TRBJ1-1; no clear D gene. Trimming took off 2 bases at V and 1 base at J, with 8 bases between the two ends. Germline V gene data show CDR1 as MNHEY and CDR2 as SVGAGI. The CDR3 spans 14 residues. The CDR3 bases are TGTGCCAGCAGTTACCACCCTACGAACACTGAAGCTTTCTTT. Its protein is CASSYHPTNTEAFF.

At least ten counts were recorded for this clonotype. The chain recombines TRBV4-1 with TRBJ2-1, with 11 bases matching TRBD1. V was clipped by 0 bases and J by 9 bases; unmatched bases: 7. CDR1 is MGHRA and CDR2 is YSYEKL in the germline V gene. The CDR3 runs to 16 residues. CDR3 DNA: TGCGCCAGCAGCCAAGATAGGGTTGGGACAGGGGGTGAGCAGTTCTTC. Encoded protein: CASSQDRVGTGGEQFF.

The chain uses TRBV18 and TRBJ1-2, with D tentatively TRBD1 (6 bases). The V end lost 6 bases, the J end lost 2 bases, and 16 bases lay between the germline ends. The length of the CDR3 is 15 residues. Germline CDR1 reads KGHSH; CDR2 reads LQKENI. The CDR3 bases are TGTGCCAGCTCCCTAAATCTCGACAGGAACTATGGCTACACCTTC. It codes for CASSLNLDRNYGYTF.

This clonotype was recorded a few times. This sequence joins TRBV19 and TRBJ2-7, with a possible D match to TRBD1 (5 bases). Germline V gene lookup returns CDR1 LNHDA and CDR2 SQIVND (reference sequence). CDR3 length equals 13 residues. The V end lost 2 bases, the J end lost 5 bases, and 10 bases lay between the germline ends. The CDR3 here is CASSITEGDEQYF. CDR3 nucleotides: TGTGCCAGTAGTATAACGGAAGGGGACGAGCAGTACTTC.

This clonotype was detected only a few times. The rearrangement joins TRBV20-1 to TRBJ2-1; TRBD2 agrees at 9 bases. The germline CDR1 and CDR2 sequences are DFQATT and SNEGSKA (reference sequence). J was trimmed by 7 bases and V by 0 bases; bases with no gene match: 7. The CDR3 loop spans 15 amino acids. CDR3 sequence reads: CSARDLLAGPNEQFF. The CDR3 DNA reads as TGCAGTGCTAGAGATCTACTAGCGGGCCCGAATGAGCAGTTCTTC.

The V and J genes are TRBV5-1 and TRBJ2-3; D is uncertain. CDR3 length equals 14 residues. V dropped 1 base and J dropped 3 bases, with 9 bases sitting between them. CDR1 and CDR2 (germline): SGHRS, YFSETQ. The CDR3 DNA reads as TGCGCCAGCAGCTTGTGGTTGGAGACAGATACGCAGTATTTT. It codes for CASSLWLETDTQYF.

In its sample, this clonotype was seen many times. This chain links TRBV7-9 with TRBJ2-5, with D perhaps TRBD2 (6 bases). CDR3 length: 12 amino acids. Per the germline V gene, CDR1 is SEHNR and CDR2 is FQNEAQ (reference sequence). V lost 5 bases, J lost 3 bases, and 7 bases lay in between. Written as DNA, the CDR3 is TGTGCCAGCAGCCGGACTAAAGAGACCCAGTACTTC. This gives the protein CASSRTKETQYF.

The chain employs TRBV12-5 and TRBJ1-5, with 9 bases lining up with TRBD1. The germline gives CDR1 LGHNT, CDR2 FRNRAP. Unmatched junction bases numbered 9, after V lost 2 bases and J lost 4 bases. CDR3 length: 17 amino acids. CDR3 region: CASGLILGQGPNQPQHF. The CDR3 bases are TGTGCTAGTGGTTTGATTTTGGGACAGGGTCCTAATCAGCCCCAGCATTTT.

V gene TRBV3-1 combines with J gene TRBJ1-2; D uncertain. This CDR3 comprises 12 residues. Germline V lookup: CDR1 LGHDT, CDR2 YNNKEL (reference sequence). Trimming took off 1 base at V and 7 bases at J, with 7 bases between the two ends. CDR3 bases: TGTGCCAGCAGCCAAGGCGGGTTTGGCTACACCTTC. It codes for CASSQGGFGYTF.

The J gene is TRBJ1-4, the V gene TRBV5-1; D is undetermined. CDR3 size: 13 residues. The germline V and J ends were trimmed by 4 bases and 8 bases, with 12 bases remaining between them. The germline gives CDR1 SGHRS, CDR2 YFSETQ. CDR3 nucleotide sequence: TGCGCCAGCAGCGGTAACATAGGGGAAAAACTGTTTTTT. Amino acids: CASSGNIGEKLFF. Supplemented by reference TRBV5-1 and TRBJ1-4, the full variable domain reads KAGVTQTPRYLIKTRGQQVTLSCSPISGHRSVSWYQQTPGQGLQFLFEYFSETQRNKGNFPGRFSGRQFSNSRSEMNVSTLELGDSALYLCASSGNIGEKLFFGSGTQLSVL.

A few counts support this clonotype. The chain uses TRBV9 and TRBJ2-2; tentative D call: TRBD1 (5 bases). Deletions cut 3 bases from V and 5 bases from J, with 8 bases between. The CDR3 runs 13 residues. The germline CDR1 and CDR2 sequences are SGDLS and YYNGEE. The CDR3 DNA follows: TGTGCCAGCAGCGCCAGGGTTACCGGGGAGCTGTTTTTT. It encodes CASSARVTGELFF.

This rearrangement joins TRBV6-1 to TRBJ1-5; D is unresolved. Trimming removed 6 bases from V and 4 bases from J, with 13 bases in between. Germline V gene data show CDR1 as MNHNS and CDR2 as SASEGT. CDR3 length: 14 amino acids. DNA of the CDR3: TGTGCCAGCAGACCTTCGAGCCCGAATCAGCCCCAGCATTTT. This gives the protein CASRPSSPNQPQHF.

This clonotype showed up just a few times. The chain uses TRBV4-1 and TRBJ1-4; 8 bases agree with TRBD1. The ends lost 4 bases at V and 5 bases at J; junction bases unmatched: 3. The CDR3 loop spans 14 amino acids. Germline V gene lookup returns CDR1 MGHRA and CDR2 YSYEKL. In DNA, the CDR3 is TGCGCCAGCAGCCGTGGACAGGGAAATGAAAAACTGTTTTTT. Its protein is CASSRGQGNEKLFF.

Only a few counts were recorded for this clonotype. The chain couples TRBV10-2 to TRBJ2-5; 11 positions match TRBD2. V was clipped by 3 bases and J by 5 bases; unmatched bases: 14. This CDR3 spans 18 amino acids. Germline V gene data show CDR1 as WSHSY and CDR2 as SAAADI. The CDR3 loop is CASSDGLLAGGTSETQYF. CDR3 in DNA: TGCGCCAGCAGTGATGGACTCCTAGCGGGGGGTACCTCGGAGACCCAGTACTTC.

This clonotype was observed many times. DNA of the CDR3: TGTGCCAGCAGACGACCGGGGGGGTTTTTGGTCGATGAGCAGTTCTTC. Encoded protein: CASRRPGGFLVDEQFF. The chain links TRBV28 to TRBJ2-1; 8 nucleotides align to TRBD2. CDR1 MDHEN and CDR2 SYDVKM come from the germline V gene. Trimming removed 6 bases from V and 8 bases from J; junction bases left unmatched: 15. The CDR3 extends over 16 amino acids.

This clonotype has only a few counts. The chain carries TRBV28 and TRBJ1-6, with D perhaps matching TRBD1 (6 bases). V was trimmed by 2 bases and J by 8 bases, leaving 7 bases between them. Germline V gives CDR1 MDHEN, CDR2 SYDVKM. This CDR3 has 13 residues. CDR3 nucleotides: TGTGCCAGCAGTTTACCAGGGGATTCACCCCTCCACTTT. Its translation: CASSLPGDSPLHF.

This clonotype was detected only a few times. The chain has TRBV3-1 and TRBJ2-5; TRBD1 matches at 7 bases. The CDR3 runs 15 residues. Per the germline V gene, CDR1 is LGHDT and CDR2 is YNNKEL (reference sequence). V lost 4 bases, J lost 5 bases, and 10 bases stayed unmatched. CDR3 residues: CASSPRTQGGETQYF. The CDR3 region has the DNA TGTGCCAGCAGCCCCCGGACTCAAGGGGGCGAGACCCAGTACTTC.

The V call is TRBV3-1, the J call TRBJ2-7, with D perhaps matching TRBD2 (5 bases). Germline V gives CDR1 LGHDT, CDR2 YNNKEL (reference sequence). Trimming took 3 bases from V and 4 from J, leaving 16 bases between them. The CDR3 spans 15 residues. CDR3 loop: CASSHGPPRTYEQYF. Written as DNA, the CDR3 is TGTGCCAGCAGCCACGGGCCGCCCAGGACTTACGAGCAGTACTTC.

Ten or more counts support this clonotype. The rearrangement links TRBV11-2 to TRBJ2-4; either TRBD1 or TRBD2 may fit D (5 bases each). CDR3 size: 17 residues. Germline CDR1 reads SGHAT; CDR2 reads FQNNGV. V gave up 0 bases and J gave up 0 bases, with 12 bases separating them. The CDR3 here is CASSLDRDGLAKNIQYF. CDR3 DNA: TGTGCCAGCAGCTTAGACCGGGACGGCCTAGCCAAAAACATTCAGTACTTC.

Many counts were recorded for this clonotype. The chain joins TRBV28 to TRBJ2-5, with TRBD2 as a possible D gene (5 bases). Germline assignment: CDR1 MDHEN and CDR2 SYDVKM. The ends were cut back, 3 bases at V and 4 bases at J, with 9 bases in the middle. The CDR3 has 13 amino acids. The CDR3: CASSLPEGETQYF. CDR3 sequence (DNA): TGTGCCAGCAGTTTGCCAGAGGGAGAGACCCAGTACTTC.

This clonotype was found many times. The chain has TRBV7-9 and TRBJ2-5; maybe TRBD2 (5 bases). V was trimmed by 3 bases and J by 4 bases, leaving 6 bases between them. CDR3 length: 12 amino acids. Germline V gene data show CDR1 as SEHNR and CDR2 as FQNEAQ (reference sequence). The CDR3 spells CASSFGGETQYF. The CDR3 DNA is TGTGCCAGCAGCTTCGGAGGAGAGACCCAGTACTTC.

This clonotype was observed a handful of times. J is TRBJ2-1 and V is TRBV9; no reliable D call. Trimming stripped 2 bases from V and 0 bases from J, with 6 bases between. The CDR3 consists of 14 residues. Germline V CDR1 and CDR2: SGDLS, YYNGEE. CDR3 DNA sequence: TGTGCCAGCAGCGTGACCGCCTCCTACAATGAGCAGTTCTTC. It encodes CASSVTASYNEQFF.

Many counts were recorded for this clonotype. This chain joins TRBV7-6 and TRBJ2-1; D not certain. Germline CDR1 is SGHVS and CDR2 is FNYEAQ. This CDR3 region has 15 residues. V gave up 6 bases and J gave up 1 base, with 13 bases separating them. CDR3 sequence: CASSPTGGSYNEQFF. The CDR3 DNA is TGTGCCAGCAGTCCCACCGGTGGGTCCTACAATGAGCAGTTCTTC.

This clonotype has more than one count but fewer than ten. The V and J genes are TRBV7-8 and TRBJ2-5; D is unresolved. CDR3 length: 14 amino acids. The germline V gene encodes CDR1 SGHVS and CDR2 FQNEAQ. V was cut by 4 bases and J by 0 bases, with 9 bases left in between. Here the CDR3 reads CASSSSANQETQYF. CDR3 coding DNA: TGTGCCAGCAGCTCGTCCGCTAACCAAGAGACCCAGTACTTC.

The rearrangement uses TRBV29-1 and TRBJ2-1; 10 bases map to TRBD1. Trimming took 4 bases from V and 8 from J; bases not matched to a gene: 11. CDR1 SQVTM and CDR2 ANQGSEA come from the germline V gene. This CDR3 is 15 amino acids long. The chain's CDR3 is CSVAPFGQGDDEQFF. The CDR3 DNA is TGCAGCGTTGCCCCGTTTGGACAGGGGGATGATGAGCAGTTCTTC.

This clonotype was seen only a few times. The J gene is TRBJ2-1, the V gene TRBV5-3, with 12 bases fitting TRBD2. TRBV5-3 falls under the ORF class, with uncertain function. The junction had 4 bases not matched to a gene; V was cut back by 3 bases and J by 6 bases. The CDR3 sequence is 15 residues long. The CDR3 nucleotides read TGTGCCAGAAGCTGTAGACTAGCGGGGGCCAATGAGCAGTTCTTC. This gives the protein CARSCRLAGANEQFF.